Sequencing of this T cell receptor (beta chain) was carried out in a study of blood T cell repertoires in COVID-19. This clone was seen a few times. Other nucleotide sequences in the sample specify the same CDR3. Authors' data handling: Estimated nucleated cell counts came from reference gene primer amplification. Profiling relied on immunoSEQ multiplex PCR, and the TCRdb table lists in-frame clones only, not all of them. V and J calls and clone size are given by that table; D and trimming were obtained from the DNA. The table records roughly 500,000 clones, 80% to 90% of them present only once. The sample taken for sequencing was peripheral blood. The TCR comes from a man younger than 30 with COVID-19, enrolled during active disease.

The CDR3 DNA is TGCGCCAGCAGAGAGGGTTCCTACGAGCAGTACTTC. This translates into CASREGSYEQYF. This chain connects TRBV5-1 to TRBJ2-7, with D possibly matching TRBD2 (5 bases). V was trimmed by 5 bases and J by 1 base, leaving 7 bases between them. This CDR3 is built from 12 residues. Per the germline V gene, CDR1 is SGHRS and CDR2 is YFSETQ.